The 20 T cell receptor beta chains presented below share a single source sample, sequenced in a study of CD4 T cells in relation to SARS-CoV-2 and coronaviruses. Some clones are missing from TCRdb's copy, which holds only in-frame ones; the method was immunoSEQ multiplex PCR. The table includes approximately 26,000 clones, just under 75% detected once. The unexposed donors gave CD4+ T cells in 2011-2018, prior to COVID-19. After roughly ten days of culture, CD4+ T cells were isolated. These receptors have no known antigen. Sequenced input: CD4+ T cells from PBMCs, cultured in vitro. The receptors stem from a human donor in good health.

V gene TRBV5-1 combines with J gene TRBJ2-3, with 8 bases that match TRBD2. The junction had 4 bases not matched to a gene; V was cut back by 4 bases and J by 0 bases. Per germline, CDR1 SGHRS and CDR2 YFSETQ. The CDR3 covers 15 residues. CDR3 nucleotides: TGCGCCAGCAGCATTAGCGGGGATAGCACAGATACGCAGTATTTT. This translates into CASSISGDSTDTQYF.

The CDR3 reads CASSKYHRDTEAFF. The CDR3 nucleotides read TGTGCCAGCAGCAAATATCACAGGGACACTGAAGCTTTCTTT. V gene TRBV7-8 combines with J gene TRBJ1-1; tentative D call: TRBD1 (6 bases). Germline CDR1 is SGHVS and CDR2 is FQNEAQ. This CDR3 has 14 amino acids. The ends were cut back, 5 bases at V and 3 bases at J, with 13 bases in the middle.

The V and J genes are TRBV10-1 and TRBJ1-1, with 7 nucleotides matching TRBD1. This CDR3 is 15 amino acids long. V dropped 5 bases and J dropped 5; count of bases not matched to a gene: 11. Germline V gives CDR1 WNHNN, CDR2 SYGVQD (reference sequence). The CDR3 nucleotides read TGCGCCAGCAGTTTTGCGCGACAGGGAGGAACTGAAGCTTTCTTT. It translates to CASSFARQGGTEAFF.

The CDR3 nucleotides are TGTGCCAGCAGCCGAGGACTAGACCAAGAGACCCAGTACTTC. Its protein product is CASSRGLDQETQYF. The chain is built from TRBV3-1 (or the pseudogene TRBV3-2) and TRBJ2-5; TRBD2 matches at 7 bases. The V and J ends lost 4 bases and 0 bases, in that order; junction bases with no gene match: 2. Germline V gives CDR1 LGHDT, CDR2 YNNKEL (reference sequence). The CDR3 totals 14 residues.

The rearrangement joins TRBV5-6 to TRBJ1-6; no clear D. The germline CDR1 and CDR2 sequences are SGHDT and YYEEEE. V was shortened by 1 base and J by 4 bases, with 9 bases between the two germline ends. The CDR3 loop spans 15 amino acids. The CDR3 DNA reads TGTGCCAGCAGCTTGACCACACGATATAATTCACCCCTCCACTTT. The encoded protein is CASSLTTRYNSPLHF.

The rearrangement joins TRBV6-5 to TRBJ1-6, with a possible D match to TRBD1 (5 bases). CDR3 size: 15 residues. V lost 5 bases and J 11 bases, leaving 19 bases between the germline ends. Germline CDR1 MNHEY, CDR2 SVGAGI. CDR3 nucleotides: TGTGCCAGCAGTCTGGGACGGGTCCACGGTCCACCCCTCCACTTT. This gives the protein CASSLGRVHGPPLHF.

The chain links TRBV6-5 to TRBJ1-3; unclear D gene. The germline V and J ends were trimmed by 2 bases and 1 base, with 12 bases remaining between them. Germline lookup yields CDR1 MNHEY and CDR2 SVGAGI. There are 16 residues in the CDR3. CDR3 loop: CASSYQMGVSGNTIYF. The CDR3 DNA is TGTGCCAGCAGTTACCAGATGGGCGTATCTGGAAACACCATATATTTT.

The V gene is TRBV4-3, the J gene TRBJ1-1, with D perhaps matching TRBD1 (5 bases). Germline V gene sequence: CDR1 LGHNA, CDR2 YSLEER. The CDR3 runs to 13 residues. Trimming shortened V by 8 bases and J by 4 bases, and 14 bases separated the two germline ends. The CDR3 sequence: CASGGGMSTEAFF. In nucleotides, the CDR3 is TGCGCCAGCGGGGGGGGTATGAGCACTGAAGCTTTCTTT.

This clone has only a few counts. The chain couples TRBV6-1 to TRBJ2-7; D gene uncertain. The CDR3 spans 14 residues. Germline values: CDR1 MNHNS, CDR2 SASEGT. V was shortened by 0 bases and J by 0 bases, with 6 bases between the two germline ends. The CDR3 reads CASSEARVSYEQYF. DNA of the CDR3: TGTGCCAGCAGTGAAGCGCGCGTCTCCTACGAGCAGTACTTC.

This CDR3 reads CASSKHTNTEAFF. In DNA, the CDR3 is TGTGCCAGCAGTAAACACACGAACACTGAAGCTTTCTTT. The chain links TRBV6-2 or TRBV6-3 to TRBJ1-1; no reliable D call. This CDR3 is built from 13 residues. Per the germline V gene, CDR1 is MNHEY and CDR2 is SVGEGT. Trimming took off 5 bases at V and 1 base at J, with 8 bases between the two ends.

The rearrangement uses TRBV6-5 and TRBJ1-4, with D possibly being TRBD1 (6 bases). CDR1 MNHEY and CDR2 SVGAGI come from the germline V gene. The ends were cut back, 5 bases at V and 4 bases at J, with 11 bases in the middle. The CDR3 has 14 amino acids. CDR3 nucleotide sequence: TGTGCCAGCAGTCGAGGACAGCTTAATGAAAAACTGTTTTTT. Translating it yields CASSRGQLNEKLFF.

The chain carries TRBV12-5 and TRBJ2-7, with 15 positions matching TRBD2. This CDR3 comprises 16 residues. Germline V gene sequence: CDR1 LGHNT, CDR2 FRNRAP. The V segment lost 0 bases and the J segment 6 bases; nucleotides outside the gene matches: 3. The CDR3 sequence: CASGLVLGLAGGEQYF. In DNA form, the CDR3 reads TGTGCTAGTGGTTTGGTATTGGGACTAGCGGGGGGCGAGCAGTACTTC. Full variable domain (rest looked up from reference TRBV12-5 and TRBJ2-7): DARVTQTPRHKVTEMGQEVTMRCQPILGHNTVFWYRQTMMQGLELLAYFRNRAPLDDSGMPKDRFSAEMPDATLATLKIQPSEPRDSAVYFCASGLVLGLAGGEQYFGPGTRLTVT.

The gene calls are TRBV10-3 and TRBJ2-5; weak D call: TRBD2 (6 bases). V was clipped by 4 bases and J by 5 bases, with 14 bases between them. Germline V gives CDR1 ENHRY, CDR2 SYGVKD. The CDR3 has 14 amino acids. CDR3 bases: TGTGCCATCAGTGGGGCTAGCGAGAAGGAGACCCAGTACTTC. Translating gives CAISGASEKETQYF.

The V and J genes are TRBV19 and TRBJ2-2, with no clear D. Trimming stripped 3 bases from V and 1 base from J, with 6 bases between. Germline CDR1 reads LNHDA; CDR2 reads SQIVND (reference sequence). The CDR3 has 14 residues. The CDR3 is CASSIDKNTGELFF. CDR3 bases: TGTGCCAGTAGTATCGACAAGAACACCGGGGAGCTGTTTTTT.

The rearrangement joins TRBV3-1 (or the pseudogene TRBV3-2) to TRBJ2-1; TRBD2 matches 8 bases. CDR3 length: 15 residues. Germline V CDR1 and CDR2: LGHDT, YNNKEL (reference sequence). The trim removed 4 bases at V and 3 bases at J, leaving 5 bases unmatched. The CDR3 coding sequence is TGTGCCAGCAGCCCGGGGGCGGGAGGCTACAATGAGCAGTTCTTC. It translates to CASSPGAGGYNEQFF.

The CDR3 spells CASSRGLSYEQYF. The CDR3 bases are TGTGCCAGCAGCCGGGGGTTATCCTACGAGCAGTACTTC. The chain has TRBV3-1 (or the pseudogene TRBV3-2) and TRBJ2-7; possibly TRBD1 or TRBD2 for D (5 bases each). The CDR3 spans 13 residues. CDR1 LGHDT and CDR2 YNNKEL come from the germline V gene (reference sequence). V dropped 4 bases and J dropped 1 base, with 8 bases sitting between them.

This clone was recorded a few times. This rearrangement joins TRBV3-1 (or the pseudogene TRBV3-2) to TRBJ2-7, with 8 bases that match TRBD1. V trimming: 5 bases; J trimming: 3 bases; junction bases outside the gene matches: 0. CDR1 and CDR2 (germline): LGHDT, YNNKEL (reference sequence). The CDR3 length is 12 residues. The CDR3 here is CASSGQGYEQYF. The CDR3 DNA reads TGTGCCAGCAGCGGACAGGGCTACGAGCAGTACTTC.

The chain couples TRBV11-2 to TRBJ1-1; D call uncertain. The CDR3 runs to 13 residues. Germline CDR1 is SGHAT and CDR2 is FQNNGV. Trimming left V 2 bases short and J 4 bases short, with 8 bases between. DNA for the CDR3: TGTGCCAGCAGCTTATCAGAGGGCACTGAAGCTTTCTTT. Translated, it gives CASSLSEGTEAFF.

The table lists this clone with a count of one. The chain joins TRBV7-2 to TRBJ1-3, with no clear D. The length of the CDR3 is 14 residues. The germline gives CDR1 SGHTA, CDR2 FQGNSA. V lost 1 base and J 3 bases, leaving 7 bases between the germline ends. Written as DNA, the CDR3 is TGTGCCAGCAGCTTAGTGTCAGATGGAAACACCATATATTTT. Its translation: CASSLVSDGNTIYF.

The rearrangement links TRBV5-1 to TRBJ2-7, with 9 positions matching TRBD1. The CDR3 runs to 15 residues. The V and J ends lost 4 bases and 2 bases, in that order; junction bases with no gene match: 7. CDR1 SGHRS and CDR2 YFSETQ come from the germline V gene. CDR3 amino acids: CASSLDRGMTYEQYF. CDR3 in DNA: TGCGCCAGCAGCCTCGACAGGGGGATGACCTACGAGCAGTACTTC.